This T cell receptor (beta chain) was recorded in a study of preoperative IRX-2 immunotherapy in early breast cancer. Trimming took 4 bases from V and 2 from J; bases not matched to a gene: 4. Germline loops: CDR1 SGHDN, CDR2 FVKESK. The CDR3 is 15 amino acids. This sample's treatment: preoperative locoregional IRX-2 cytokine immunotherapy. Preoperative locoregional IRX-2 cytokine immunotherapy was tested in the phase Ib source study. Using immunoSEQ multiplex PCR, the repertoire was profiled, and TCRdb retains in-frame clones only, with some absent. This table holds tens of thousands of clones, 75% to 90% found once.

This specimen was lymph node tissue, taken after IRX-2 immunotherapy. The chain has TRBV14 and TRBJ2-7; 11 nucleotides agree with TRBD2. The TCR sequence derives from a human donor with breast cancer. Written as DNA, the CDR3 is TGTGCCAGCAGCCCCAGACTAGCGGGGACCTACGAGCAGTACTTC. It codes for CASSPRLAGTYEQYF.